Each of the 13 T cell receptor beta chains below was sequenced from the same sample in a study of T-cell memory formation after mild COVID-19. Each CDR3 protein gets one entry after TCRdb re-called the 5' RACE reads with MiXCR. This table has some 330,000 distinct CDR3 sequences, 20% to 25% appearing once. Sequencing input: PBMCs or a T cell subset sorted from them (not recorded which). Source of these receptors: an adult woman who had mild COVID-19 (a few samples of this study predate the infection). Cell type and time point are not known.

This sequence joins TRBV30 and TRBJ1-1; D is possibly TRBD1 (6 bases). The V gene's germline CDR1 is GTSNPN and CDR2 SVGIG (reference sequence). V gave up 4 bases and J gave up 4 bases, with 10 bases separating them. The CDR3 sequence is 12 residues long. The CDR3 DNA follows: TGTGCCTGGAACAGGGTTGTCACTGAAGCTTTCTTT. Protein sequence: CAWNRVVTEAFF.

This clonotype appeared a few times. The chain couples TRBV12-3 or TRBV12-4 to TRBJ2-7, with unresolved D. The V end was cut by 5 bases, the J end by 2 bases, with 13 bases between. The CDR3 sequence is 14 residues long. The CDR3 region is CASSRRRITYEQYF. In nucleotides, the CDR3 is TGTGCCAGCAGTAGACGGCGAATTACCTACGAGCAGTACTTC.

CDR3 coding DNA: TGTGCCAGCAGCTTAGGAGTGGCTAGCCCCCTCCACTTT. It yields the protein CASSLGVASPLHF. The rearrangement uses TRBV7-2 and TRBJ1-6; D gene unclear. This CDR3 is built from 13 residues. Trimming removed 1 base at V and 13 bases at J, with 11 bases between. Germline CDR1 reads SGHTA; CDR2 reads FQGNSA.

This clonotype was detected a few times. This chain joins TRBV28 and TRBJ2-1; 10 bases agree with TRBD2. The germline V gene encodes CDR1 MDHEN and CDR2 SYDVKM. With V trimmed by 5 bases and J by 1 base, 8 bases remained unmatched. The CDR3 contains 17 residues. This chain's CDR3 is CASSTGSGGPSYNEQFF. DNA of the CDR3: TGTGCCAGCAGTACCGGTAGCGGGGGGCCTTCCTACAATGAGCAGTTCTTC.

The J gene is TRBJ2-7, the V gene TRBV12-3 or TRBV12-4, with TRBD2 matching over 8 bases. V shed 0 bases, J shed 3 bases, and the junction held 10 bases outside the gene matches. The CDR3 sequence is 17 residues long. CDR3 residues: CASSLAWGGRTLYEQYF. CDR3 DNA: TGTGCCAGCAGTTTAGCGTGGGGCGGGAGGACCCTCTACGAGCAGTACTTC.

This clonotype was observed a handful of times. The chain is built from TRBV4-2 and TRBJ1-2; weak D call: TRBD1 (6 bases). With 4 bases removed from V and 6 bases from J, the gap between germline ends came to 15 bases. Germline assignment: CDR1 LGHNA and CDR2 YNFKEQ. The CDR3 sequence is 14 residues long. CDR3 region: CASSPLEGENGYTF. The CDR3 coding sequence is TGTGCCAGCAGCCCTCTCGAGGGGGAGAATGGCTACACCTTC.

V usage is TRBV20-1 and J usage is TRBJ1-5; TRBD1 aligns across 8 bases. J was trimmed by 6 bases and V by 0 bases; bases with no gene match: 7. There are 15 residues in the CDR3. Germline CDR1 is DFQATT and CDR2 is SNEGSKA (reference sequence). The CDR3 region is CSARDAGTGIQPQHF. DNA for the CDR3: TGCAGTGCTAGAGATGCCGGGACAGGAATTCAGCCCCAGCATTTT.

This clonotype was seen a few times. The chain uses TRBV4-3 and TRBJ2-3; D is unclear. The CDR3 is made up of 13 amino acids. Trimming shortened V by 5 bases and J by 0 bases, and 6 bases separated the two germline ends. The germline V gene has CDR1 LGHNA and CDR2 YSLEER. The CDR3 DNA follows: TGCGCCAGCAGCGTCACCAGCACAGATACGCAGTATTTT. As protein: CASSVTSTDTQYF.

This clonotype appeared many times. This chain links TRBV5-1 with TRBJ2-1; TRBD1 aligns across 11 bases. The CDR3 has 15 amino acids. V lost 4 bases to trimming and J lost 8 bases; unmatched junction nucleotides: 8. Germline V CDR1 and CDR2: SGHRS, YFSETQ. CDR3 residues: CASSADRGRRYEQFF. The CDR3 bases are TGCGCCAGCAGCGCGGACAGGGGGCGACGTTATGAGCAGTTCTTC. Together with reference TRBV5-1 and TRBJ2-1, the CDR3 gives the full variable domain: KAGVTQTPRYLIKTRGQQVTLSCSPISGHRSVSWYQQTPGQGLQFLFEYFSETQRNKGNFPGRFSGRQFSNSRSEMNVSTLELGDSALYLCASSADRGRRYEQFFGPGTRLTVL.

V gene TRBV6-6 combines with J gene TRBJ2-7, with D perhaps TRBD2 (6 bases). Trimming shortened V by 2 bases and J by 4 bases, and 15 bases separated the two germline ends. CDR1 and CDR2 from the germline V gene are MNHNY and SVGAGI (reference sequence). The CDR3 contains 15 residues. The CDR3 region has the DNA TGTGCCAGCAGTTACCCAGGAGGGGCCTCGTACGAGCAGTACTTC. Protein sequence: CASSYPGGASYEQYF.

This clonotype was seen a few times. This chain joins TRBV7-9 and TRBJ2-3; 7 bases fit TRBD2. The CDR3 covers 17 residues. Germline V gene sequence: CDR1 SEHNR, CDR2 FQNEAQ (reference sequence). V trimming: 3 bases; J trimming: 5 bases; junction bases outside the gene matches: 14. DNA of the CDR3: TGTGCCAGCAGCTTCCCTTTTGGGAGGGCCCTCGAAGATACGCAGTATTTT. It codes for CASSFPFGRALEDTQYF.

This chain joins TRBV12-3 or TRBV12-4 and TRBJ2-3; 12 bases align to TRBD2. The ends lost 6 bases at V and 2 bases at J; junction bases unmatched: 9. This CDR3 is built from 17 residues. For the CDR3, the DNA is TGTGCCAGCAGCCCTCATAGACTAGCGGGGGTCACAGATACGCAGTATTTT. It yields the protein CASSPHRLAGVTDTQYF.

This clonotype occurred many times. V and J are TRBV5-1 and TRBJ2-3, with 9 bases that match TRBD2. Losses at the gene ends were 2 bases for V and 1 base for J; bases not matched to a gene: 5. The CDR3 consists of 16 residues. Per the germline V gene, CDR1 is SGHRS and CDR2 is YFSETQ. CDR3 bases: TGCGCCAGCAGCTTTCAGACTAGCGGAGGCACAGATACGCAGTATTTT. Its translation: CASSFQTSGGTDTQYF.